Below are 13 T cell receptor beta chains sequenced from a single sample in a study of blood T cell repertoires in COVID-19. Profiled with immunoSEQ multiplex PCR; TCRdb holds only in-frame clones, not every one. The repertoire holds around 97,000 clones, with over 75% as singletons. Input material: peripheral blood. Receptors originate from a human donor in a cohort sampled during active or convalescent COVID-19.

CDR3 protein: CASSLYSPTTRTLMQETQYF. The CDR3 region has the DNA TGTGCCAGCAGTTTATATTCCCCCACGACTAGGACGTTAATGCAAGAGACCCAGTACTTC. V and J are TRBV27 and TRBJ2-5, with D possibly matching TRBD2 (6 bases). CDR1 is MNHEY and CDR2 is SMNVEV in the germline V gene (reference sequence). The CDR3 contains 20 residues. Trimming cost V 1 base and J 2 bases, with 26 bases left between them.

This clone showed up just once. The DNA of the CDR3 is TGTGCCAGCAGTGTTCGTTACAGGGGTGGTAATGAAAAACTGTTTTTT. Translated: CASSVRYRGGNEKLFF. The chain is built from TRBV6-1 and TRBJ1-4; 7 nucleotides align to TRBD1. CDR1 MNHNS and CDR2 SASEGT come from the germline V gene. The CDR3 sequence is 16 residues long. V gave up 4 bases and J gave up 4 bases; unmatched junction bases: 9.

This rearrangement joins TRBV4-2 to TRBJ2-7, with TRBD1 identical over 9 bases. V lost 3 bases to trimming and J lost 2 bases; unmatched junction nucleotides: 5. The V gene's germline CDR1 is LGHNA and CDR2 YNFKEQ. The CDR3 covers 15 residues. The CDR3 DNA reads as TGTGCCAGCAGCCAGGGACAGGGTCCCACCTACGAGCAGTACTTC. Protein product: CASSQGQGPTYEQYF.

The CDR3 reads CASSDDRAGNTIYF. In DNA, the CDR3 is TGTGCCAGCAGTGACGACAGGGCTGGAAACACCATATATTTT. The chain links TRBV2 to TRBJ1-3, with 7 nucleotides matching TRBD1. Germline V gives CDR1 SNHLY, CDR2 FYNNEI. The CDR3 totals 14 residues. The J segment lost 2 bases and the V segment lost 3 bases, leaving 1 base of the junction unmatched. Using reference TRBV2 and TRBJ1-3 for the parts outside the CDR3, the full variable domain is EPEVTQTPSHQVTQMGQEVILRCVPISNHLYFYWYRQILGQKVEFLVSFYNNEISEKSEIFDDQFSVERPDGSNFTLKIRSTKLEDSAMYFCASSDDRAGNTIYFGEGSWLTVV.

The CDR3 DNA reads TGTGCCAGCAGCTACCCCCTTGGCTACACCTTC. Protein sequence: CASSYPLGYTF. V usage is TRBV28 and J usage is TRBJ1-2; D remains unclear. This CDR3 is built from 11 residues. Germline loops: CDR1 MDHEN, CDR2 SYDVKM. V was clipped by 6 bases and J by 7 bases, with 9 bases between them.

The chain recombines TRBV28 with TRBJ2-2; 7 bases match TRBD2. CDR1 is MDHEN and CDR2 is SYDVKM in the germline V gene. This CDR3 region has 16 residues. With V trimmed by 5 bases and J by 3 bases, 9 bases remained unmatched. The DNA for the CDR3 is TGTGCCAGCAGTCCCCTCGTTGGGAGGGACACCGGGGAGCTGTTTTTT. Translation: CASSPLVGRDTGELFF.

The rearrangement links TRBV7-9 to TRBJ1-1, with D hard to call. Germline V gene data show CDR1 as SEHNR and CDR2 as FQNEAQ (reference sequence). V was pared by 2 bases and J by 0 bases, with 10 bases between. CDR3 length equals 15 residues. In nucleotides, the CDR3 is TGTGCCAGCAGCTTAAACGCAGACATGAACACTGAAGCTTTCTTT. Protein: CASSLNADMNTEAFF.

The chain couples TRBV3-1 (or the pseudogene TRBV3-2) to TRBJ2-7; D not resolved. V lost 3 bases and J lost 0, with 9 bases in between. Germline assignment: CDR1 LGHDT and CDR2 YNNKEL (reference sequence). The CDR3 covers 14 residues. The CDR3 sequence: CASSQTFLSYEQYF. The CDR3 DNA follows: TGTGCCAGCAGCCAGACATTCCTCTCCTACGAGCAGTACTTC.

The CDR3 DNA reads as TGTGCCAGCATGCCGCACAGGGCTTTTTCACCCCTCCACTTT. This translates into CASMPHRAFSPLHF. The J gene is TRBJ1-6, the V gene TRBV28; possibly TRBD1 for D (6 bases). The CDR3 runs to 14 residues. The V and J ends lost 7 bases and 9 bases respectively, with 16 bases between them. In germline, CDR1 is MDHEN, CDR2 SYDVKM.

The chain links TRBV9 to TRBJ2-2; 7 bases agree with TRBD2. The V gene's germline CDR1 is SGDLS and CDR2 YYNGEE. The CDR3 sequence is 16 residues long. V lost 3 bases and J lost 1; bases outside the gene matches: 6. The CDR3 is CASSAVVAGNTGELFF. The CDR3 nucleotides are TGTGCCAGCAGCGCCGTCGTAGCGGGGAACACCGGGGAGCTGTTTTTT.

This clone was counted between two and nine times. The V call is TRBV19, the J call TRBJ1-2, with D uncertain. The V end lost 1 base, the J end lost 9 bases, and 6 bases lay between the germline ends. CDR1 is LNHDA, CDR2 SQIVND, per germline (reference sequence). The CDR3 length is 11 residues. CDR3 bases: TGTGCCAGTAGTATAGGTGACAGCTACACCTTC. Translation gives CASSIGDSYTF.

The chain couples TRBV7-6 to TRBJ2-2; 7 nucleotides align to TRBD1. CDR1 and CDR2 (germline): SGHVS, FNYEAQ. V lost 0 bases and J lost 4; bases outside the gene matches: 8. This CDR3 spans 17 amino acids. CDR3 coding DNA: TGTGCCAGCAGCTTAGCGCCGGGACAGTCGTTCACCGGGGAGCTGTTTTTT. The encoded protein is CASSLAPGQSFTGELFF.

The rearrangement links TRBV5-6 to TRBJ2-7, with a possible D match to TRBD1 (6 bases). Trimming cost V 1 base and J 4 bases, with 12 bases left between them. CDR1 and CDR2 (germline): SGHDT, YYEEEE. The CDR3 contains 14 residues. CDR3 region: CASSLSGQIYEQYF. CDR3 in DNA: TGTGCCAGCAGCTTGTCGGGACAAATTTACGAGCAGTACTTC.